Shown below are 23 T cell receptor beta chains from a single sample sequenced in a study of blood T cell repertoires in COVID-19. TCRdb's table, derived via immunoSEQ multiplex PCR, lists solely in-frame clones and lacks some. The data show some 96,000 clones, with approximately 86% seen just once and approximately 1.6% held by the top ten. The sequenced sample consisted of peripheral blood. These receptors all come from an elderly man with acute or convalescent COVID-19.

The gene calls are TRBV12-3 or TRBV12-4 and TRBJ1-4, with 7 bases aligning to TRBD1. This CDR3 contains 13 residues. The V and J ends lost 5 bases and 7 bases, in that order; junction bases with no gene match: 4. The CDR3 region is CASSPTGSEKLFF. CDR3 sequence (DNA): TGTGCCAGCAGTCCGACAGGGAGTGAAAAACTGTTTTTT.

V and J are TRBV6-5 and TRBJ2-2, with 7 nucleotides matching TRBD2. This CDR3 region has 16 residues. Trimming cost V 0 bases and J 6 bases; bases outside gene matches: 7. Germline assignment: CDR1 MNHEY and CDR2 SVGAGI. CDR3 amino acids: CASSYSTGRGSGELFF. CDR3 coding DNA: TGTGCCAGCAGTTACTCGACGGGGAGGGGATCCGGGGAGCTGTTTTTT.

The V and J genes are TRBV29-1 and TRBJ2-1; 12 nucleotides align to TRBD1. Trimming removed 4 bases from V and 15 bases from J; junction bases left unmatched: 7. Germline values: CDR1 SQVTM, CDR2 ANQGSEA. CDR3 length: 12 amino acids. This chain's CDR3 is CSVGDRGLARFF. The CDR3 nucleotides read TGCAGCGTTGGGGACAGGGGGCTAGCGAGGTTCTTC.

The rearrangement joins TRBV11-2 to TRBJ2-1, with 9 bases fitting TRBD2. Unmatched junction bases numbered 7, after V lost 4 bases and J lost 3 bases. The CDR3 spans 16 residues. Germline V lookup: CDR1 SGHAT, CDR2 FQNNGV. Here the CDR3 DNA reads TGTGCCAGCAGCTCATCTAGCGGGACCAACTACAATGAGCAGTTCTTC. Its protein product is CASSSSSGTNYNEQFF.

The chain combines TRBV5-1 with TRBJ2-7; 9 bases line up with TRBD1. The CDR3 is 15 residues long. Germline V lookup: CDR1 SGHRS, CDR2 YFSETQ. V lost 0 bases to trimming and J lost 3 bases; unmatched junction nucleotides: 4. The CDR3 region has the DNA TGCGCCAGCAGCTTGGCCGACAGGGGGATCTACGAGCAGTACTTC. This codes for CASSLADRGIYEQYF.

The genes are TRBV21-1 and TRBJ1-4. TRBV21-1 is a pseudogene. The CDR3 consists of 13 residues. CDR3 in amino acids: CASSGRRGEKLFF. CDR3 sequence (DNA): TGTGCCAGCTCGGGTCGCCGGGGGGAAAAACTGTTTTTT.

This chain connects TRBV7-2 to TRBJ2-1, with 10 bases aligning to TRBD2. Germline V gives CDR1 SGHTA, CDR2 FQGNSA. The ends lost 5 bases at V and 7 bases at J; junction bases unmatched: 8. CDR3 length equals 15 residues. CDR3 loop: CASSLDTSGINEQFF. In nucleotides, the CDR3 is TGTGCCAGCAGCCTCGATACTAGCGGGATTAATGAGCAGTTCTTC.

This chain joins TRBV7-2 and TRBJ1-1; 7 positions match TRBD1. The V gene end was trimmed by 5 bases and the J gene end by 11 bases; junction bases not matched to a gene: 8. Germline V CDR1 and CDR2: SGHTA, FQGNSA. CDR3 size: 12 residues. The CDR3 DNA is TGTGCCAGCAGCCCGGGACAGACCGGGGCTTTCTTT. This sequence encodes CASSPGQTGAFF.

The chain has TRBV19 and TRBJ1-3, with D unclear. CDR3 length equals 16 residues. Germline CDR1 reads LNHDA; CDR2 reads SQIVND (reference sequence). V dropped 8 bases and J dropped 0 bases, with 17 bases sitting between them. Here the CDR3 DNA reads TGTGCCAGTCACAAATGGGCGACGAACTCTGGAAACACCATATATTTT. As protein: CASHKWATNSGNTIYF.

The V call is TRBV30, the J call TRBJ1-5; D gene ambiguous. The germline gives CDR1 GTSNPN, CDR2 SVGIG (reference sequence). Trimming removed 2 bases at V and 5 bases at J, with 10 bases between. The CDR3 is 13 amino acids. The CDR3 spells CAWSSRRDQPQHF. The CDR3 nucleotides read TGTGCCTGGAGTTCCAGGAGGGATCAGCCCCAGCATTTT.

The rearrangement joins TRBV6-5 to TRBJ1-5; the D is unclear. V was trimmed by 7 bases and J by 0 bases, leaving 13 bases between them. Germline V gene data show CDR1 as MNHEY and CDR2 as SVGAGI. This CDR3 has 15 amino acids. CDR3 amino acids: CASTPTKNSNQPQHF. The CDR3 DNA follows: TGTGCCAGCACCCCCACAAAAAATAGCAATCAGCCCCAGCATTTT.

CDR3 in DNA: TGTGCCAGCAGTGGGAGTATATGGCTGTTTTTT. Translated, it gives CASSGSIWLFF. This chain connects TRBV28 to TRBJ2-2; possibly TRBD2 for D (5 bases). Trimming removed 5 bases from V and 13 bases from J, with 11 bases in between. CDR3 length: 11 residues. Germline V gives CDR1 MDHEN, CDR2 SYDVKM. The full variable domain, with the rest looked up from reference TRBV28 and TRBJ2-2, is DVKVTQSSRYLVKRTGEKVFLECVQDMDHENMFWYRQDPGLGLRLIYFSYDVKMKEKGDIPEGYSVSREKKERFSLILESASTNQTSMYLCASSGSIWLFFGEGSRLTVL.

The chain recombines TRBV11-3 with TRBJ2-1; TRBD2 aligns across 9 bases. The ends lost 5 bases at V and 5 bases at J; junction bases unmatched: 10. Germline CDR1 reads SGHNT; CDR2 reads YENEEA. This CDR3 contains 16 residues. This chain's CDR3 is CASSRSRASGNNEQFF. CDR3 nucleotide sequence: TGTGCCAGCAGCCGGTCTAGGGCTAGCGGGAACAATGAGCAGTTCTTC.

The rearrangement links TRBV28 to TRBJ2-6; 8 nucleotides line up with TRBD1. CDR1 and CDR2 from the germline V gene are MDHEN and SYDVKM. The CDR3 covers 18 residues. Trimming cost V 1 base and J 0 bases; bases outside gene matches: 5. For the CDR3, the DNA is TGTGCCAGCAGTTTATTCCAGGGGGCTCCCTCTGGGGCCAACGTCCTGACTTTC. Its translation: CASSLFQGAPSGANVLTF.

The gene calls are TRBV9 and TRBJ2-2; possibly TRBD2 for D (6 bases). The germline V gene has CDR1 SGDLS and CDR2 YYNGEE. V was clipped by 4 bases and J by 2 bases, with 15 bases between them. CDR3 length: 16 residues. CDR3 in amino acids: CASSPRASANTGELFF. CDR3 nucleotides: TGTGCCAGCAGCCCCCGGGCTAGCGCCAACACCGGGGAGCTGTTTTTT. Filled out from reference TRBV9 and TRBJ2-2, the complete variable domain reads DSGVTQTPKHLITATGQRVTLRCSPRSGDLSVYWYQQSLDQGLQFLIQYYNGEERAKGNILERFSAQQFPDLHSELNLSSLELGDSALYFCASSPRASANTGELFFGEGSRLTVL.

The J gene is TRBJ2-2, the V gene TRBV10-3; possible D gene TRBD2, 6 bases. The CDR3 runs 14 residues. Trimming cost V 4 bases and J 6 bases, with 12 bases left between them. CDR1 and CDR2 (germline): ENHRY, SYGVKD. The CDR3 region has the DNA TGTGCCATCAGTGGCCAGGGAGGCTCCGGGGAGCTGTTTTTT. Its translation is CAISGQGGSGELFF.

This chain joins TRBV19 and TRBJ1-5; the D is unclear. The CDR3 sequence is 17 residues long. Trimming took off 4 bases at V and 4 bases at J, with 20 bases between the two ends. Germline V gene sequence: CDR1 LNHDA, CDR2 SQIVND (reference sequence). The CDR3: CASSTRWRASRNQPQHF. The CDR3 nucleotides read TGTGCCAGTAGTACCCGTTGGAGGGCGAGTCGTAATCAGCCCCAGCATTTT.

The V and J genes are TRBV5-1 and TRBJ2-2; D remains ambiguous. This CDR3 is 13 amino acids long. Trimming took off 0 bases at V and 6 bases at J, with 6 bases between the two ends. Germline assignment: CDR1 SGHRS and CDR2 YFSETQ. The CDR3 bases are TGCGCCAGCAGCTTGGGGGCTTCCGGGGAGCTGTTTTTT. This sequence encodes CASSLGASGELFF. Full variable domain (rest looked up from reference TRBV5-1 and TRBJ2-2): KAGVTQTPRYLIKTRGQQVTLSCSPISGHRSVSWYQQTPGQGLQFLFEYFSETQRNKGNFPGRFSGRQFSNSRSEMNVSTLELGDSALYLCASSLGASGELFFGEGSRLTVL.

This sequence joins TRBV6-1 and TRBJ2-6; 10 bases agree with TRBD1. V lost 4 bases and J lost 2; bases outside the gene matches: 2. The CDR3 contains 16 residues. Germline CDR1 and CDR2: MNHNS and SASEGT. DNA for the CDR3: TGTGCCAGCAGTGTGGACAGGGGGACTGGGGCCAACGTCCTGACTTTC. This gives the protein CASSVDRGTGANVLTF.

The J gene is TRBJ2-2, the V gene TRBV18; no clear D. V was shortened by 4 bases and J by 1 base, with 7 bases between the two germline ends. Germline loops: CDR1 KGHSH, CDR2 LQKENI. The CDR3 consists of 14 residues. The CDR3 nucleotides read TGTGCCAGCTCACTGAGGCAGAACACCGGGGAGCTGTTTTTT. It encodes CASSLRQNTGELFF.

This clone is a singleton in its sample. The V and J genes are TRBV6-1 and TRBJ1-5, with D unresolved. The CDR3 is made up of 15 amino acids. Trimming removed 0 bases at V and 0 bases at J, with 6 bases between. Germline V gives CDR1 MNHNS, CDR2 SASEGT. In nucleotides, the CDR3 is TGTGCCAGCAGTGAAGCCCGGGGTAGCAATCAGCCCCAGCATTTT. Protein: CASSEARGSNQPQHF.

The chain has TRBV19 and TRBJ1-2, with TRBD1 as a possible D gene (6 bases). Trimming took 4 bases from V and 8 from J, leaving 20 bases between them. The CDR3 runs 15 residues. CDR1 is LNHDA, CDR2 SQIVND, per germline (reference sequence). The CDR3 spells CASSTLPTGFEGYTF. Written as DNA, the CDR3 is TGTGCCAGTAGTACCCTACCGACAGGATTCGAGGGCTACACCTTC.

The chain combines TRBV5-1 with TRBJ2-1, with a tentative D call TRBD2 (6 bases). The CDR3 extends over 13 amino acids. V was shortened by 4 bases and J by 6 bases, with 11 bases between the two germline ends. Per the germline V gene, CDR1 is SGHRS and CDR2 is YFSETQ. In DNA, the CDR3 is TGCGCCAGCAGCCTAGGGACTGTCAATGAGCAGTTCTTC. Its protein product is CASSLGTVNEQFF.